This paragraph reports one TCR beta chain. Its recognized antigen is unknown. Base qualities are not at hand, and no much larger clone is one base apart. The entry originates in a study of blood T cell repertoires in COVID-19 (dated by TCRdb to between 2020 and 2021). In the study overall: Samples from collaborators originated in the United States, Italy and Spain and spanned both the acute and convalescent phases of COVID-19. The prospective study material was composed of cDNA or gDNA derived from T cells, B-cell-depleted T cells, or PBMCs. Subjects who had been exposed to COVID-19, were actively infected with it, or had recovered from it provided the deeply sampled blood TCRbeta repertoires that made up the dataset. The repertoires were released in a freely available public database meant as a resource for research on the immune response to SARS-CoV-2. The samples were drawn from two sources: the first 160 participants of the ongoing ImmuneRACE study, and approximately 1,300 subjects contributed by 6 global collaborators. Sample metadata almost always included a de-identified subject ID, COVID-19 status, age in years and sex. Where HLA class I and class II types were available, the types were taken from metadata supplied by the sample provider, not from assay-based typing. What the study reported, not specific to this receptor: The amount of clinical and demographic metadata varied by source and participant and was provided uncurated.

The collaborating institutions used their own protocols to collect whole blood in K2EDTA tubes. For TCRbeta analysis, collaborator samples were shipped as frozen whole blood, as isolated PBMCs, or as DNA extracted from either sample type. TCRbeta CDR3 regions were amplified from genomic DNA using the immunoSEQ Assay, a bias-controlled multiplex PCR. The paper's processing steps were these. Within the assay, amplification of reference gene primers was used to estimate how many nucleated cells each sample contained. To quantify the absolute abundance of each unique TCRbeta CDR3 rearrangement, sequence reads were collapsed and filtered. For each sample, productive Simpson clonality was calculated by taking the square root of Simpson's diversity index across productive rearrangements. Held by TCRdb, this immuneACCESS table contains in-frame sequences only and omits some clones. Under half of the omission traces to an unresolved V gene where checked; the cause of the rest is unknown. V, J and clone size are taken as reported in that table, and D and trimming were inferred from the DNA itself. This sample is represented by around 180,000 clones; about 88% of them were singletons. Roughly 25% of the sample rests with the top ten.

V is cut back by 5 bases and J by 5 bases, with 6 bases in the junction unmatched. For CDR1 and CDR2, the germline V gene lists SNHLY and FYNNEI. From the cysteine through the phenylalanine, the CDR3 covers 16 amino acids. The only DNA kept is the CDR3, 48 bases in frame from the first base. This sequence uses TRBV2 and TRBJ1-6, and 10 bases in between align with TRBD1. The sequenced sample was peripheral blood. The TCR originated in a man between 60 and 70 years old with acute or convalescent COVID-19. This receptor has the CDR3 CASSLLGTGDNSPLHF. The DNA is as follows: TGTGCCAGCAGTCTCCTCGGGACAGGGGATAATTCACCCCTCCACTTT.